This T cell receptor beta chain emerged from a study of blood T cell repertoires in COVID-19. The CDR3 extends over 13 amino acids. J lost 8 bases, V lost 2 bases, and 4 bases had no gene match. Germline values: CDR1 SGDLS, CDR2 YYNGEE. Original data processing: The assay estimated nucleated cells by amplifying reference gene primers. Measured with immunoSEQ multiplex PCR; TCRdb has only the in-frame clones, and not every one. That table gives V, J and clone size, and the DNA gave D and trimming. The profile covers approximately 150,000 clones, with 80% to 90% appearing a single time and 8% to 11% taken by the ten largest.

This chain joins TRBV9 and TRBJ2-3; 8 nucleotides agree with TRBD2. This sequence originates from a man aged 55 to 69 with active or convalescent COVID-19. The sample consisted of peripheral blood. The CDR3 here is CASSVGLAGTQYF. CDR3 DNA: TGTGCCAGCAGCGTCGGGCTAGCGGGTACGCAGTATTTT.